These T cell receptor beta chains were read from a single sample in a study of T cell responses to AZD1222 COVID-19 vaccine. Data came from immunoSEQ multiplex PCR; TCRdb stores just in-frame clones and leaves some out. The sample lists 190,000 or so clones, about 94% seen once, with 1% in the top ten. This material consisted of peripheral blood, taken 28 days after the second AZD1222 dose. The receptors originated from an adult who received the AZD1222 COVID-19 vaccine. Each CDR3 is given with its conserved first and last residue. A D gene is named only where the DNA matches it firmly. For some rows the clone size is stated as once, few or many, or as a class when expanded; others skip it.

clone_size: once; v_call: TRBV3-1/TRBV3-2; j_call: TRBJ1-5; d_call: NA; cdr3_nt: TGTGCCAGCAGCCAAGGTGCAGCGGGCAATCAGCCCCAGCATTTT; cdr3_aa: CASSQGAAGNQPQHF
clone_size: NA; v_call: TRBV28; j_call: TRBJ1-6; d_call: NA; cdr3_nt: TGTGCCAGCAGTTTCATCGGGAGGGGGGTGGTTTTTTCCCTCCACTTT; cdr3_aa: CASSFIGRGVVFSLHF
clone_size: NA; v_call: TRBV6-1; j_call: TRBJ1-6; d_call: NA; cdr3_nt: TGTGCCAGCAGTGAAGTCTGGAATTCACCCCTCCACTTT; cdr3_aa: CASSEVWNSPLHF
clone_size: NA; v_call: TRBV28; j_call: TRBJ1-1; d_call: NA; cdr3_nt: TGTGCCAGCAGTGAAATGGGATGGGGAGCGCGGGGGGAGGCTTTCTTT; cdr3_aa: CASSEMGWGARGEAFF
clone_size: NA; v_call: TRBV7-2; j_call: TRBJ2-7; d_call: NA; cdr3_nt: TGTGCCAGCAGCTTAGCCGCTGGGTACGAGCAGTACTTC; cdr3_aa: CASSLAAGYEQYF
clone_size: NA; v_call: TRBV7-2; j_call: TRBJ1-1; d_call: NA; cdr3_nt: TGTGCCAGCAGCTTAGAGAGTCTAAAAGTAGGAGCTTTCTTT; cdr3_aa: CASSLESLKVGAFF
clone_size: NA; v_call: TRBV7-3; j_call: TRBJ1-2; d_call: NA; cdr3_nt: TGTGCCAGCAGCCTAACTGGGAACCGTGGCTACACCTTC; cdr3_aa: CASSLTGNRGYTF
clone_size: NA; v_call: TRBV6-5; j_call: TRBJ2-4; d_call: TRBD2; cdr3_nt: TGTGCCAGCAGTCAACTAGCGGGGGGCAACAACATTCAGTACTTC; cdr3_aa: CASSQLAGGNNIQYF
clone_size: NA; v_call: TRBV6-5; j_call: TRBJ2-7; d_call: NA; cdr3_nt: TGTGCCAGCATGCGAGGGAGTGGTGGGTCCTACGAGCAGTACTTC; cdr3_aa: CASMRGSGGSYEQYF
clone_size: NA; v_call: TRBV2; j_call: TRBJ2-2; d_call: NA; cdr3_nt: TGTGCCAGCAGAGAGGGCACCGGGGAGCTGTTTTTT; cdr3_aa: CASREGTGELFF
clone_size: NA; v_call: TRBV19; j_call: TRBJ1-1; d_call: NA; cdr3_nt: TGTGCCAGTAGTATAGATTGGTCACGCTCCACTGAAGCTTTCTTT; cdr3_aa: CASSIDWSRSTEAFF
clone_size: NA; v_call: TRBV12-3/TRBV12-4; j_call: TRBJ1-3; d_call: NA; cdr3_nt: TGTGCCAGCAGTTTTGGGGCGGGAAACACCATATATTTT; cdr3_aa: CASSFGAGNTIYF
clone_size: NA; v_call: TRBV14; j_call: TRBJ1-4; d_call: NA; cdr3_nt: TGTGCCAGCAGCCGACGGAAACTAACAACTAATGAAAAACTGTTTTTT; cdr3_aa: CASSRRKLTTNEKLFF
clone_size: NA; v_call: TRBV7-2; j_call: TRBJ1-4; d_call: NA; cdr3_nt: TGTGCCAGCAGCACCTACAGGGCGCCTACTAATGAAAAACTGTTTTTT; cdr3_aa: CASSTYRAPTNEKLFF
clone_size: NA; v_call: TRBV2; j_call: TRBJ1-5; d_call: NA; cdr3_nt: TGTGCCAGCAAGGAGGGTAGCAATCAGCCCCAGCATTTT; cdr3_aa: CASKEGSNQPQHF
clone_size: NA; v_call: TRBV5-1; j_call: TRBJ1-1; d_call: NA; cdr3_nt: TGCGCCAGCAGCTTACTCGCAGCTGCGAACACTGAAGCTTTCTTT; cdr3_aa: CASSLLAAANTEAFF
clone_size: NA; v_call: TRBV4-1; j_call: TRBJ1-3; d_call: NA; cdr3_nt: TGCGCCAGCAGCCAAGAAGATAGGGAGGGAAACACCATATATTTT; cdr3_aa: CASSQEDREGNTIYF
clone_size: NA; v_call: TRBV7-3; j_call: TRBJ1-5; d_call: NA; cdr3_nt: TGTGCCAGCAGCTTAAGCGGGGGAAGCAATCAGCCCCAGCATTTT; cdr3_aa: CASSLSGGSNQPQHF
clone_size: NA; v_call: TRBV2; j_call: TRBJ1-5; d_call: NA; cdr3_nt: TGTGCCAGCAGTGGTGGAGGGGGTGGGAATCAGCCCCAGCATTTT; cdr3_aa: CASSGGGGGNQPQHF
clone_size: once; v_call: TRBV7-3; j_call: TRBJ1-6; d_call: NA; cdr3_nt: TGTGCCAGCAGCTTAAGTGAAGAATCACCCCTCCACTTT; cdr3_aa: CASSLSEESPLHF
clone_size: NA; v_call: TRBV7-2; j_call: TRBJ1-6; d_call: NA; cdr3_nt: TGTGCCAGCAGCTTAGGCAGGGGTCCGTATAATTCACCCCTCCACTTT; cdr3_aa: CASSLGRGPYNSPLHF
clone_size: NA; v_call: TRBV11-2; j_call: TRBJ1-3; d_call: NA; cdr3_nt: TGTGCCAGCAGCTGGTCGGTCCGGGGCTCTGGAAACACCATATATTTT; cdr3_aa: CASSWSVRGSGNTIYF